These T cell receptor beta chains were read from a single sample in a study of CD8+CD57+ T cells in acquired aplastic anemia. MiXCR, run by TCRdb on the reads, gives a single entry per CDR3 protein. This sample has roughly 200,000 distinct CDR3 sequences, with roughly three fifths found just once. Specimen: sorted CD4+, CD8+, or CD8+CD57+ T cells (not recorded which) from PBMCs. These receptors all stem from a human donor with aplastic anemia. The CDR3 runs from the conserved cysteine through the conserved F or W. A D gene is named only where the DNA matches it firmly. Some rows mark clone size as missing; the rest say once, few, many or name a class of expanded clone.

j_gene	abundance	d_gene	v_gene	CDR3nt	CDR3aa
TRBJ1-2	-	TRBD1	TRBV12-3/TRBV12-4	TGTGCCAGCAGTTCCGGCGACAGGGCTGGCTACACCTTC	CASSSGDRAGYTF
TRBJ1-6	many	-	TRBV19	TGTGCCAGTAGTCTCCCTAACAGGCACAGGGAGGCACCCCTCCACTTT	CASSLPNRHREAPLHF
TRBJ1-2	-	TRBD1	TRBV10-1	TGCGCCAGCAGTGAGGACTCAGGGGGCAGGGGAGGCTACACCTTC	CASSEDSGGRGGYTF
TRBJ2-6	-	TRBD1	TRBV7-9	TGTGCCAGCAGCTCTGGACAGGGTCGGGACACTGAAGCTTTC	CASSSGQGRDTEAF
TRBJ1-1	-	-	TRBV7-9	TGTGCCAGCAGGACAGGGAACACTGAAGCTTTCTTT	CASRTGNTEAFF
TRBJ2-7	-	-	TRBV7-2	TGTGCCAGCAGCCCAGTGACCGTTGGGTCGCAGTACTTC	CASSPVTVGSQYF
TRBJ2-7	-	TRBD1	TRBV2	TGTGCCAGCACCTCGGAGGGGACAGGGGGGACCTTC	CASTSEGTGGTF
TRBJ2-7	many	-	TRBV6-5	TGTGCCACCTACAGGGCCCATTCCTACGAGCAGTACTTC	CATYRAHSYEQYF
TRBJ2-7	-	TRBD1	TRBV7-9	TGTGCCAGCAGCTTTTCAGGGGGTTCCTACGAGCAGTACTTC	CASSFSGGSYEQYF
TRBJ1-5	-	TRBD1	TRBV2	TGTGCCAGCAGTGAGGACAGGGGGGGCAATCAGCCCCAGCATTTT	CASSEDRGGNQPQHF
TRBJ2-2	-	-	TRBV10-3	TGTGCCATCCAGGGAAACACCGGGGAGCTGTTTTTT	CAIQGNTGELFF
TRBJ2-3	many	-	TRBV5-6	TGTGCCAGCAGTTATGGGAGCACAGATACGCAGTATTTT	CASSYGSTDTQYF
TRBJ1-4	few	-	TRBV20-1	TGCAGTGCTAGAGACGCCAGGGACAATGAAAAACTGTTTTTT	CSARDARDNEKLFF
TRBJ1-5	-	-	TRBV24-1	TGTGCCACCAGTGATTTGCATCCGGATCAGCCCCAGAATTTT	CATSDLHPDQPQNF
TRBJ2-7	-	-	TRBV5-1	TGCGCCACCAGGTGGGACCGAAGCGGAGGCTCCTACGAGCAGTACTTC	CATRWDRSGGSYEQYF
TRBJ1-2	many	TRBD1	TRBV12-3/TRBV12-4	TGTGCCAGCAGTCACGGGACAGCTATGTATGGCTACACCTTC	CASSHGTAMYGYTF
TRBJ2-1	few	TRBD2	TRBV29-1	TGCAGCGTTGATTGGAGGGGACTAGCGGGGGAGCAGTTCTTC	CSVDWRGLAGEQFF
TRBJ1-1	-	TRBD1	TRBV2	TGTGCCAGCAGTGAAGAGGGACAGGGGAACACTGAAGCTTTCTTT	CASSEEGQGNTEAFF
TRBJ2-7	-	TRBD2	TRBV2	TGTGCCAGCAGTGGGCCTAGCGGGGGGGCCTACGAGCAGTACTTC	CASSGPSGGAYEQYF
TRBJ2-7	-	TRBD2	TRBV7-3	TGTGCCAGCAGCCCGGGGGGGAGCGAGCAGTACTTC	CASSPGGSEQYF
TRBJ2-7	once	-	TRBV20-1	TGCAGTGCTCAGGGGCAGGCGGCCTACGAGCAGTACTTC	CSAQGQAAYEQYF
TRBJ2-1	once	-	TRBV10-3	TGTGCCATCCAAGGACAGCCGGGAGGCAATGAGCAGTTCTTC	CAIQGQPGGNEQFF
TRBJ1-2	few	-	TRBV10-3	TGTGCCATCAGTGAGTCTGGGGACTATGGCTACACCTTC	CAISESGDYGYTF
TRBJ2-3	-	-	TRBV10-3	TGTGCCATCAGTGTGGGATCCGGGCGCACAGATACGCAGTATTTT	CAISVGSGRTDTQYF
TRBJ1-1	many	TRBD1	TRBV4-1	TGCGCCAGCAGCCAAGACAGGGGGCAAGTAGTGTCCAAGGACACTGAAGCTTTCTTT	CASSQDRGQVVSKDTEAFF
TRBJ1-1	many	-	TRBV5-1	TGCGCCAGCAGTGAGGGGGTGAACACTGAAGCTTTCTTT	CASSEGVNTEAFF
TRBJ1-2	few	-	TRBV10-3	TGTGCCATCAGTGAGTCATGGGAGGGCGATGGCTACACCTTC	CAISESWEGDGYTF
TRBJ1-4	-	-	TRBV10-3	TGTGCCCCTCGCCATCCAACTAATGAAAAACTGTTTTTT	CAPRHPTNEKLFF
TRBJ2-1	-	TRBD2	TRBV12-3/TRBV12-4	TGTGCCAGCAGTTTACCCCTACTAGCGGGAGAGCACAATGAGCAGTTCTTC	CASSLPLLAGEHNEQFF
TRBJ2-3	-	TRBD2	TRBV20-1	TGCAGTGCTAGTCTGCGGGAGGGCCCTAGTGTCTTCCCAGATACGCAGTATTTT	CSASLREGPSVFPDTQYF
TRBJ1-1	-	-	TRBV2	TGTGCCAGCATCGATATTGGTCAGGGCCCGAACACTGAAGCTTTCTTT	CASIDIGQGPNTEAFF
TRBJ1-1	many	-	TRBV6-2/TRBV6-3	TGTGCCAGCAGCCCGACAGAAAACACTGAAGCTTTCTTT	CASSPTENTEAFF